This T cell receptor beta chain was sequenced during a study of cytomegalovirus exposure and HLA in healthy donors. Study-level points and caveats: Across HLA loci, a later analysis found differing TCR association rates, with DRB1 most and HLA-C fewest. A later analysis by the authors found several of the most significant clusters apparently linked to common viral pathogens. Indistinguishability led to the exclusion of some V segments, TRBV6-2 and TRBV6-3 included. Accurate prediction of HLA-A and HLA-B alleles (for most subjects) was reportedly achieved from TCR beta sequences.

CDR3 size: 13 residues. Trimming stripped 5 bases from V and 4 bases from J, with 11 bases between. Per germline, CDR1 MNHNS and CDR2 SASEGT. Remarks on this clone: Its target is not known.

Researchers ran the PCR with 60 Vbeta and 13 Jbeta primers. Sequenced by immunoSEQ multiplex PCR; TCRdb stores in-frame clones only, minus some. The sample has approximately 200,000 clones, approximately 88% seen once. The sequence was obtained from a boy between 5 and 17 years old in good health and CMV-seronegative. The sequencing sample was made of PBMCs. The chain joins TRBV6-1 to TRBJ1-2; D is unresolved. The CDR3 DNA follows: TGTGCCAGCAGTCGAGGCCGCTTCTATGGCTACACCTTC. It codes for CASSRGRFYGYTF.